The rows below give T cell receptor beta chains drawn from one sample of a study of T cell responses to AZD1222 COVID-19 vaccine. Sequencing used immunoSEQ multiplex PCR; TCRdb keeps in-frame clones, though not all of them. Of 160,000 or so clones listed, around nine tenths are singletons. Material: peripheral blood, obtained on day 0 of AZD1222 vaccination. The receptor set was obtained from an adult in good health. The CDR3 runs from the conserved cysteine through the conserved F or W. Fields, in order: D gene, J gene, V gene, clone size, CDR3 protein, CDR3 DNA. The D gene is left open where the match is weak. Clone size is not always given. Where it is, it says once, few, many or a class for expanded clones.

NA	TRBJ1-1	TRBV18	NA	CASSPLEGNTEAFF	TGTGCCAGCTCGCCGCTAGAGGGGAACACTGAAGCTTTCTTT
TRBD1	TRBJ1-1	TRBV7-9	NA	CASMKGQPEAEAFF	TGTGCCAGCATGAAGGGACAGCCGGAGGCTGAAGCTTTCTTT
NA	TRBJ2-7	TRBV7-3	NA	CASSSDSRGEQYF	TGTGCCAGCAGCTCCGATTCGAGGGGCGAGCAGTACTTC
NA	TRBJ1-2	TRBV19	NA	CASSPGVGDLYGYTF	TGTGCCAGTAGCCCGGGCGTAGGAGACCTCTATGGCTACACCTTC
NA	TRBJ1-3	TRBV9	NA	CASSADRAGNTIYF	TGTGCCAGCAGCGCCGACAGAGCTGGAAACACCATATATTTT
TRBD1	TRBJ2-1	TRBV19	NA	CASRPDRVGVYNEQFF	TGTGCCAGTAGGCCTGACAGGGTGGGGGTTTACAATGAGCAGTTCTTC
TRBD1	TRBJ1-2	TRBV12-3/TRBV12-4	NA	CASSFDRVNGYTF	TGTGCCAGCAGTTTTGACAGGGTCAACGGCTACACCTTC
TRBD1	TRBJ1-1	TRBV18	NA	CASSPARDRAAEAFF	TGTGCCAGCTCACCGGCCCGGGACAGGGCAGCTGAAGCTTTCTTT
NA	TRBJ2-5	TRBV21-1	NA	CASSSQPGRQETQYF	TGTGCCAGCAGCTCTCAACCGGGACGCCAAGAGACCCAGTACTTC
NA	TRBJ1-1	TRBV7-3	NA	CASSLGRLNTEAFF	TGTGCCAGCAGCTTAGGGCGCCTGAACACTGAAGCTTTCTTT
TRBD2	TRBJ2-1	TRBV9	NA	CASSPRTSGSSYNEQFF	TGTGCCAGCAGCCCTCGGACTAGCGGGAGCTCCTACAATGAGCAGTTCTTC
NA	TRBJ1-2	TRBV5-4	NA	CASSALQGRQGYTF	TGTGCCAGCAGCGCCCTTCAGGGACGGCAAGGCTACACCTTC
NA	TRBJ1-2	TRBV30	once	CAWTPDADYGYTF	TGTGCCTGGACCCCGGACGCTGACTATGGCTACACCTTC
TRBD2	TRBJ2-1	TRBV27	NA	CASRSGTSGWERQFF	TGTGCCAGCAGATCCGGGACTAGCGGGTGGGAGAGGCAGTTCTTC
NA	TRBJ2-3	TRBV19	NA	CASSIRTSTDTQYF	TGTGCCAGTAGTATTCGGACTAGCACAGATACGCAGTATTTT
TRBD1	TRBJ1-2	TRBV6-6	NA	CASSYTGQINYGYTF	TGTGCCAGCAGTTACACGGGACAGATAAACTATGGCTACACCTTC
TRBD1	TRBJ1-5	TRBV16	NA	CASSPRQGISNQPQHF	TGTGCCAGCAGCCCACGACAGGGGATTAGCAATCAGCCCCAGCATTTT
NA	TRBJ2-6	TRBV4-1	NA	CASSQGNQGPRGANVLTF	TGCGCCAGCAGCCAAGGTAACCAGGGCCCGAGAGGGGCCAACGTCCTGACTTTC
TRBD1	TRBJ1-4	TRBV25-1	NA	CASSETAGGREKLFF	TGTGCCAGCAGTGAAACAGCAGGGGGGAGAGAAAAACTGTTTTTT
NA	TRBJ2-1	TRBV6-1	NA	CASSEYTVGEQFF	TGTGCCAGCAGTGAATATACGGTCGGTGAGCAGTTCTTC
TRBD1	TRBJ2-5	TRBV18	NA	CASSRPSTGGQETQYF	TGTGCCAGCTCACGGCCGTCGACAGGGGGACAGGAGACCCAGTACTTC
TRBD1	TRBJ2-7	TRBV6-5	NA	CASSTRTGLYEQYF	TGTGCCAGCAGTACCCGGACAGGACTCTACGAGCAGTACTTC
NA	TRBJ1-2	TRBV6-5	NA	CASSPDTLHGYTF	TGTGCCAGCAGCCCGGACACCCTACATGGCTACACCTTC
NA	TRBJ2-1	TRBV6-5	NA	CASRDNRAPEEFF	TGTGCCAGCAGAGACAACAGGGCCCCGGAGGAGTTCTTC
NA	TRBJ2-3	TRBV11-3	NA	CASSFTRGADTQYF	TGTGCCAGCAGCTTTACCAGGGGTGCGGATACGCAGTATTTT
TRBD2	TRBJ2-1	TRBV5-4	NA	CATSIRTSGYNEQFF	TGTGCCACCTCCATTAGGACTAGCGGATACAATGAGCAGTTCTTC
TRBD1	TRBJ1-5	TRBV18	once	CASSPTTGGGNQPQHF	TGTGCCAGCTCACCAACGACAGGGGGAGGCAATCAGCCCCAGCATTTT
NA	TRBJ2-3	TRBV7-2	NA	CASSSTGDTQYF	TGTGCCAGCAGCTCAACGGGGGATACGCAGTATTTT
TRBD2	TRBJ2-1	TRBV5-4	NA	CASSPGGGTSGYNEQFF	TGTGCCAGCAGCCCGGGGGGAGGGACTAGCGGCTACAATGAGCAGTTCTTC
NA	TRBJ2-1	TRBV28	NA	CASSFEARRLNEQFF	TGTGCCAGCTCGTTTGAGGCGCGAAGACTGAATGAGCAGTTCTTC
NA	TRBJ1-1	TRBV10-3	NA	CAISVGGRTEAFF	TGTGCCATCAGTGTTGGGGGCCGGACTGAAGCTTTCTTT
TRBD2	TRBJ2-3	TRBV29-1	NA	CSVVLAGGDSDTQYF	TGCAGCGTTGTTCTAGCGGGGGGGGACTCAGATACGCAGTATTTT
TRBD1	TRBJ1-4	TRBV10-1	NA	CASSEDRANEKLFF	TGCGCCAGCAGTGAGGACAGGGCGAATGAAAAACTGTTTTTT
TRBD2	TRBJ2-1	TRBV7-3	once	CASSLSGAGGNEQFF	TGTGCCAGCAGCTTAAGCGGTGCGGGGGGGAATGAGCAGTTCTTC
TRBD1	TRBJ1-2	TRBV28	NA	CASSLGPDRGYGYTF	TGTGCCAGCAGTCTTGGCCCCGACAGGGGCTATGGCTACACCTTC
TRBD1	TRBJ2-2	TRBV12-3/TRBV12-4	NA	CATGQELARELFF	TGTGCCACCGGACAGGAATTAGCGAGGGAGCTGTTTTTT
NA	TRBJ1-1	TRBV20-1	once	CSASKGSPQEAFF	TGCAGTGCTAGTAAGGGTTCCCCCCAAGAAGCTTTCTTT
NA	TRBJ1-2	TRBV27	NA	CASSRYGGGSMNGYTF	TGTGCCAGCAGTCGCTACGGAGGGGGATCTATGAATGGCTACACCTTC
NA	TRBJ2-1	TRBV7-9	few	CASSFGSLNEQFF	TGTGCCAGCAGCTTTGGGAGCTTGAATGAGCAGTTCTTC
NA	TRBJ1-1	TRBV18	once	CASSPLEGVNTEAFF	TGTGCCAGCTCACCATTGGAGGGGGTGAACACTGAAGCTTTCTTT
NA	TRBJ2-2	TRBV5-5	NA	CASSLVTSSTGELFF	TGTGCCAGCAGCTTGGTCACCTCCAGCACCGGGGAGCTGTTTTTT
NA	TRBJ2-2	TRBV5-1	once	CASSLGIGANTGELFF	TGCGCCAGCAGCTTGGGGATCGGGGCGAACACCGGGGAGCTGTTTTTT
TRBD1	TRBJ2-1	TRBV28	NA	CASSLGTGDYNEQFF	TGTGCCAGCAGTCTGGGGACAGGAGACTACAATGAGCAGTTCTTC
TRBD2	TRBJ2-7	TRBV5-6	NA	CASRPLAGEDYEQYF	TGTGCCAGCAGACCACTAGCGGGAGAGGACTACGAGCAGTACTTC
TRBD1	TRBJ1-1	TRBV19	NA	CASSFRTGADTEAFF	TGTGCCAGTAGTTTTCGGACAGGGGCCGACACTGAAGCTTTCTTT
TRBD1	TRBJ2-6	TRBV3-1/TRBV3-2	NA	CASSQGGGGSGANVLTF	TGTGCCAGCAGCCAAGGAGGGGGCGGGTCTGGGGCCAACGTCCTGACTTTC
NA	TRBJ2-1	TRBV5-1	NA	CASSQTSYNEQFF	TGCGCCAGCAGTCAGACTTCCTACAATGAGCAGTTCTTC
NA	TRBJ1-4	TRBV19	NA	CASSAPGATNEKLFF	TGTGCCAGTAGTGCCCCGGGCGCAACTAATGAAAAACTGTTTTTT
TRBD2	TRBJ2-1	TRBV18	NA	CASSPREGSYNEQFF	TGTGCCAGCTCACCGCGGGAGGGCTCCTACAATGAGCAGTTCTTC
NA	TRBJ1-2	TRBV18	NA	CASSPGGASYGYTF	TGTGCCAGCTCACCAGGGGGAGCTAGCTATGGCTACACCTTC
NA	TRBJ2-5	TRBV30	NA	CAWSKTTQETQYF	TGTGCCTGGAGTAAGACAACTCAAGAGACCCAGTACTTC
NA	TRBJ1-1	TRBV5-5	NA	CASSTGGTGTEAFF	TGTGCCAGCAGTACGGGAGGCACGGGGACTGAAGCTTTCTTT
NA	TRBJ1-1	TRBV6-2/TRBV6-3	NA	CASSRTKQWGNTEAFF	TGTGCCAGCAGCAGGACAAAACAATGGGGGAACACTGAAGCTTTCTTT
NA	TRBJ1-2	TRBV6-5	NA	CASRAPTPNYGYTF	TGTGCCAGCAGGGCACCTACCCCAAACTATGGCTACACCTTC
NA	TRBJ1-1	TRBV21-1	NA	CASSKAYREAFF	TGTGCCAGCAGCAAAGCGTACAGGGAAGCTTTCTTT
NA	TRBJ1-3	TRBV7-9	NA	CASSLGGGNTIYF	TGTGCCAGCAGCTTAGGGGGAGGGAACACCATATATTTT
NA	TRBJ1-3	TRBV15	NA	CATSRPRGAGGNTIYF	TGTGCCACCAGCAGGCCGAGGGGGGCTGGAGGAAACACCATATATTTT
TRBD1	TRBJ1-1	TRBV9	NA	CASSPRQGSTEAFF	TGTGCCAGCAGCCCCCGACAGGGGAGCACTGAAGCTTTCTTT
TRBD2	TRBJ2-2	TRBV6-2/TRBV6-3	NA	CASSYLGGRANTGELFF	TGTGCCAGCAGTTACCTGGGCGGGAGGGCCAACACCGGGGAGCTGTTTTTT
TRBD2	TRBJ2-3	TRBV7-9	NA	CASSSTSGRTDTQYF	TGTGCCAGCAGCTCGACTAGCGGGCGAACAGATACGCAGTATTTT